These 29 T cell receptor beta chains were all obtained from the same sample, sequenced in a study of blood T cell repertoires in COVID-19. Sequencing used immunoSEQ multiplex PCR; TCRdb keeps in-frame clones, though not all of them. Of under 300,000 clones in the sample, about 83% are singletons; the top ten hold approximately 1.8%. The sequencing sample was made of peripheral blood. Source of these receptors: a young man who had recovered from COVID-19.

In nucleotides, the CDR3 is TGTGCCAGCAGTGATCCTCGGTTGACCTACAATGAGCAGTTCTTC. Translated, it gives CASSDPRLTYNEQFF. This chain joins TRBV25-1 and TRBJ2-1; D ambiguous. Deletions cut 3 bases from V and 2 bases from J, with 11 bases between. The length of the CDR3 is 15 residues. From germline, CDR1 is MGHDK and CDR2 SYGVNS.

As to this clone: The same CDR3 can be traced to other DNA sequences in this sample. The chain links TRBV18 to TRBJ1-1, with D possibly being TRBD1 (5 bases). Germline V gene lookup returns CDR1 KGHSH and CDR2 LQKENI. The CDR3 is made up of 13 amino acids. The V and J ends lost 3 bases and 4 bases respectively, with 9 bases between them. Here the CDR3 reads CASSPGQGTEAFF. CDR3 sequence (DNA): TGTGCCAGCTCACCGGGGCAGGGCACTGAAGCTTTCTTT.

CDR3: CASSQRNMGGYTF. CDR3 nucleotide sequence: TGTGCCAGCAGCCAAAGAAACATGGGCGGCTACACCTTC. The J gene is TRBJ1-2, the V gene TRBV5-4; D unclear. CDR3 size: 13 residues. The V and J ends lost 4 bases and 8 bases respectively, with 15 bases between them. Germline V gives CDR1 SGHNT, CDR2 YYREEE (reference sequence).

The rearrangement joins TRBV10-1 to TRBJ2-5; no firm D call. This CDR3 is 12 amino acids long. Trimming stripped 3 bases from V and 5 bases from J, with 7 bases between. CDR1 is WNHNN and CDR2 is SYGVQD in the germline V gene (reference sequence). The CDR3 is CASSDSPETQYF. The DNA for the CDR3 is TGCGCCAGCAGTGACAGTCCGGAGACCCAGTACTTC.

This chain joins TRBV5-1 and TRBJ2-1; 7 bases are a match to TRBD1. Germline lookup yields CDR1 SGHRS and CDR2 YFSETQ. Trimming took 4 bases from V and 3 from J; bases not matched to a gene: 16. The CDR3 totals 18 residues. The CDR3 DNA follows: TGCGCCAGCAGCCCAAGGGCCTATGACAGGGTGGGCTACAATGAGCAGTTCTTC. This translates into CASSPRAYDRVGYNEQFF.

This chain's CDR3 is CASSMGTPYNEQFF. Written as DNA, the CDR3 is TGTGCCAGTAGTATGGGGACTCCTTACAATGAGCAGTTCTTC. The chain joins TRBV19 to TRBJ2-1; tentative D call: TRBD2 (6 bases). The V gene's germline CDR1 is LNHDA and CDR2 SQIVND (reference sequence). V was pared by 3 bases and J by 4 bases, with 10 bases between. The CDR3 contains 14 residues.

The V and J genes are TRBV5-5 and TRBJ2-4; 10 nucleotides align to TRBD1. CDR1 is SGHKS, CDR2 YYEKEE, per germline (reference sequence). The CDR3 is 15 residues long. V was clipped by 4 bases and J by 9 bases; unmatched bases: 10. The CDR3 region has the DNA TGTGCCAGCAGCCGGGCCGACAGGGGGCGAGTCATTCAGTACTTC. Protein: CASSRADRGRVIQYF. Full variable domain (rest looked up from reference TRBV5-5 and TRBJ2-4): DAGVTQSPTHLIKTRGQQVTLRCSPISGHKSVSWYQQVLGQGPQFIFQYYEKEERGRGNFPDRFSARQFPNYSSELNVNALLLGDSALYLCASSRADRGRVIQYFGAGTRLSVL.

The rearrangement links TRBV7-2 to TRBJ1-1; TRBD1 aligns across 7 bases. The length of the CDR3 is 14 residues. V lost 2 bases and J lost 9; bases outside the gene matches: 9. From germline, CDR1 is SGHTA and CDR2 FQGNSA. The DNA of the CDR3 is TGTGCCAGCAGCTTAATCTCGGGACAGACAAAAGCTTTCTTT. This encodes CASSLISGQTKAFF.

V gene TRBV7-9 combines with J gene TRBJ1-1, with no clear D. Trimming removed 4 bases from V and 3 bases from J, with 6 bases in between. Looked up from germline, CDR1 is SEHNR and CDR2 is FQNEAQ (reference sequence). CDR3 length: 12 amino acids. In DNA form, the CDR3 reads TGTGCCAGCAGCTGGGAGGACACTGAAGCTTTCTTT. As protein: CASSWEDTEAFF.

The chain employs TRBV13 and TRBJ2-3, with 7 bases that match TRBD2. Germline lookup yields CDR1 PRHDT and CDR2 FYEKMQ (reference sequence). The CDR3 runs to 15 residues. The ends lost 5 bases at V and 2 bases at J; junction bases unmatched: 7. CDR3 in DNA: TGTGCCAGCAGCACCGGGACTACCAACACAGATACGCAGTATTTT. Translated: CASSTGTTNTDTQYF.

This clone came up a few times. This chain uses TRBV15 with TRBJ2-7; 7 bases match TRBD2. Unmatched junction bases numbered 2, after V lost 0 bases and J lost 3 bases. This CDR3 comprises 14 residues. The V gene's germline CDR1 is LNHNV and CDR2 YYDKDF (reference sequence). CDR3 in DNA: TGTGCCACCAGCAGAGACCCTAGCGGCTACGAGCAGTACTTC. Its translation: CATSRDPSGYEQYF.

The gene calls are TRBV20-1 and TRBJ2-7, with D perhaps TRBD1 (6 bases). Per the germline V gene, CDR1 is DFQATT and CDR2 is SNEGSKA (reference sequence). There are 12 residues in the CDR3. Between the trimmed V and J ends, which lost 3 bases and 5 bases, there was a span of 11 bases. CDR3 nucleotide sequence: TGCAGTGCTAGTCAGGGGAGCAACGAGCAGTACTTC. Amino acid sequence: CSASQGSNEQYF.

This clone has a single count. This chain joins TRBV2 and TRBJ1-2; tentatively, D is TRBD1 (6 bases). V dropped 3 bases and J dropped 8 bases, with 13 bases sitting between them. Germline values: CDR1 SNHLY, CDR2 FYNNEI. The CDR3 has 13 amino acids. DNA for the CDR3: TGTGCCAGCAGTGATGGACAGCGCCTGGGCTACACCTTC. Translation gives CASSDGQRLGYTF.

This clone has just a few counts. The CDR3 is CASSQRQGTGNTIYF. CDR3 bases: TGCGCCAGCAGCCAAAGACAGGGAACTGGAAACACCATATATTTT. The rearrangement uses TRBV4-1 and TRBJ1-3, with 7 positions matching TRBD1. The CDR3 has 15 residues. The V gene end was trimmed by 2 bases and the J gene end by 2 bases; junction bases not matched to a gene: 3. In germline, CDR1 is MGHRA, CDR2 YSYEKL.

This clone was detected only a few times. The chain uses TRBV6-4 and TRBJ2-3; 11 positions match TRBD2. This CDR3 is built from 16 residues. Per germline, CDR1 MRHNA and CDR2 SNTAGT. Trimming removed 3 bases from V and 0 bases from J; junction bases left unmatched: 2. In DNA form, the CDR3 reads TGTGCCAGCAGTGAACTAGCGGGGGATAGCACAGATACGCAGTATTTT. As protein: CASSELAGDSTDTQYF.

This chain uses TRBV18 with TRBJ2-7, with no clear D. CDR3 length: 13 amino acids. Trimming took 1 base from V and 5 from J, leaving 9 bases between them. Looked up from germline, CDR1 is KGHSH and CDR2 is LQKENI. DNA of the CDR3: TGTGCCAGCTCACCACGCAACGAGGACGAGCAGTACTTC. This codes for CASSPRNEDEQYF.

This clone has just a few counts. The V call is TRBV30, the J call TRBJ2-4, with D perhaps TRBD1 (5 bases). The V end lost 0 bases, the J end lost 0 bases, and 12 bases lay between the germline ends. This CDR3 has 16 amino acids. Germline V CDR1 and CDR2: GTSNPN, SVGIG (reference sequence). The chain's CDR3 is CAWSVQGVLAKNIQYF. CDR3 nucleotide sequence: TGTGCCTGGAGTGTACAAGGGGTGTTAGCCAAAAACATTCAGTACTTC.

The rearrangement joins TRBV19 to TRBJ2-7; 7 nucleotides line up with TRBD2. Germline loops: CDR1 LNHDA, CDR2 SQIVND (reference sequence). The CDR3 sequence is 13 residues long. The trim removed 2 bases at V and 4 bases at J, leaving 2 bases unmatched. CDR3 in amino acids: CASSIRGGYEQYF. The CDR3 bases are TGTGCCAGTAGTATAAGGGGAGGGTACGAGCAGTACTTC.

This clone was detected ten times or more. This rearrangement joins TRBV19 to TRBJ1-2; TRBD1 aligns across 10 bases. CDR1 is LNHDA and CDR2 is SQIVND in the germline V gene (reference sequence). The CDR3 is made up of 16 amino acids. V was pared by 9 bases and J by 0 bases, with 10 bases of the junction left unmatched. The CDR3: CASGGQGRRANYGYTF. The DNA for the CDR3 is TGTGCCAGCGGGGGACAGGGGCGTCGCGCTAACTATGGCTACACCTTC.

This clone is a singleton in its sample. The V call is TRBV7-9, the J call TRBJ2-1; possible D gene TRBD2, 6 bases. This CDR3 has 16 amino acids. The V end was cut by 2 bases, the J end by 3 bases, with 14 bases between. Germline values: CDR1 SEHNR, CDR2 FQNEAQ (reference sequence). In nucleotides, the CDR3 is TGTGCCAGCAGCTTACGTATAGCGGTTAGCTACAATGAGCAGTTCTTC. Amino acid sequence: CASSLRIAVSYNEQFF.

V is TRBV5-1 and J is TRBJ1-1; maybe TRBD1 (6 bases). V was pared by 4 bases and J by 2 bases, with 21 bases between. Germline V gives CDR1 SGHRS, CDR2 YFSETQ. There are 17 residues in the CDR3. For the CDR3, the DNA is TGCGCCAGCAGCCTGCCCGTGCCAGGGGCTATTAACACTGAAGCTTTCTTT. Protein: CASSLPVPGAINTEAFF.

The V and J genes are TRBV6-5 and TRBJ1-2; a possible D gene is TRBD1 (5 bases). Germline V gene lookup returns CDR1 MNHEY and CDR2 SVGAGI. The CDR3 contains 15 residues. Deletions cut 6 bases from V and 4 bases from J, with 18 bases between. The CDR3 reads CASSSMIGRGYGYTF. As DNA, the CDR3 is TGTGCCAGCAGCTCCATGATAGGGAGGGGCTATGGCTACACCTTC.

This clone has a count of ten or more. The V and J genes are TRBV28 and TRBJ2-3, with 12 bases that match TRBD2. Germline CDR1 reads MDHEN; CDR2 reads SYDVKM. The CDR3 spans 16 residues. V shed 6 bases, J shed 4 bases, and the junction held 8 bases outside the gene matches. The CDR3 is CASRLTSGGRADTQYF. The CDR3 region has the DNA TGTGCCAGCAGACTAACTAGCGGGGGGCGGGCAGATACGCAGTATTTT.

The chain is built from TRBV10-3 and TRBJ2-5; weak D call: TRBD2 (7 bases). The CDR3 extends over 15 amino acids. Germline lookup yields CDR1 ENHRY and CDR2 SYGVKD. V was cut by 6 bases and J by 5 bases, with 19 bases left in between. For the CDR3, the DNA is TGTGCCATCAGGGGGGGGCCCGGGGACCTTGAGACCCAGTACTTC. Protein: CAIRGGPGDLETQYF.

V is TRBV6-2 or TRBV6-3 and J is TRBJ1-5; 9 bases are shared with TRBD1. The CDR3 totals 15 residues. The germline V gene has CDR1 MNHEY and CDR2 SVGEGT. The V gene end was trimmed by 6 bases and the J gene end by 2 bases; junction bases not matched to a gene: 5. Written as DNA, the CDR3 is TGTGCCAGCAGCCCACGGACAGGGGGCAATCAGCCCCAGCATTTT. Translating gives CASSPRTGGNQPQHF.

The chain combines TRBV28 with TRBJ1-1, with 7 bases aligning to TRBD1. Per the germline V gene, CDR1 is MDHEN and CDR2 is SYDVKM. Trimming at V came to 6 bases and at J to 1 base, leaving 5 bases not matched to a gene. The CDR3 consists of 14 residues. The DNA of the CDR3 is TGTGCCAGCAGCCTGGGACAGACGAACACTGAAGCTTTCTTT. This translates into CASSLGQTNTEAFF.

This clone appeared once. V usage is TRBV9 and J usage is TRBJ2-5; 8 bases are a match to TRBD2. Trimming removed 0 bases from V and 4 bases from J; junction bases left unmatched: 5. The germline V gene encodes CDR1 SGDLS and CDR2 YYNGEE. The CDR3 spans 15 residues. The CDR3 bases are TGTGCCAGCAGCGTAGCGGGAGGGGGGCTAGAGACCCAGTACTTC. This encodes CASSVAGGGLETQYF.

In nucleotides, the CDR3 is TGTGCCAGCAGTGAACCCCCGGGACAGGGAACAGATACGCAGTATTTT. The encoded protein is CASSEPPGQGTDTQYF. The V call is TRBV6-1, the J call TRBJ2-3; TRBD1 aligns across 9 bases. Germline lookup yields CDR1 MNHNS and CDR2 SASEGT. Trimming removed 2 bases from V and 3 bases from J; junction bases left unmatched: 6. This CDR3 is 16 amino acids long.

The chain employs TRBV7-8 and TRBJ2-7; 9 bases fit TRBD1. The germline V gene encodes CDR1 SGHVS and CDR2 FQNEAQ. The CDR3 has 14 residues. V dropped 4 bases and J dropped 6; count of bases not matched to a gene: 7. CDR3 residues: CASSYRRTGAEQYF. The CDR3 DNA is TGTGCCAGCAGCTACCGGCGGACAGGGGCCGAGCAGTACTTC.